This T cell receptor beta chain was recovered during a study of cytomegalovirus exposure and HLA in healthy donors. Overall study: Caucasian-associated ancestry cluster membership applied to around 76% of approximately 400 genotyped donors. Points from the study as a whole: A later analysis found that most CMV-associated TCR beta chains appeared HLA-restricted. Reports described diagnosis of cytomegalovirus status by the classifier as highly specific and sensitive. Common viral pathogens seemed, in a later analysis, to connect with several of the most significant clusters.

As for this clone: Its antigen is undetermined.

CDR1 MNHEY and CDR2 SVGAGI come from the germline V gene. The CDR3 spans 16 residues. V was clipped by 0 bases and J by 10 bases; unmatched bases: 13. PCR primers comprised 60 Vbeta and 13 Jbeta primers. Here immunoSEQ multiplex PCR was the method, and the copy in TCRdb shows in-frame clones only, minus some. The sample lists about 79,000 clones; 67% were seen once. The source is a woman in her fifties or sixties in good health and CMV-seropositive. Material for sequencing was PBMCs. The chain recombines TRBV6-5 with TRBJ2-5; TRBD2 agrees at 8 bases. The CDR3 DNA is TGTGCCAGCAGTTACTCGAAGCCCAGCGGGGGAAGAGGCCAGTACTTC. The encoded protein is CASSYSKPSGGRGQYF.